The 13 T cell receptor beta chains reported below all come from one sample, sequenced in a study of cytomegalovirus exposure and HLA in healthy donors. With 60 Vbeta and 13 Jbeta primers, the PCR was carried out. Sequencing used immunoSEQ multiplex PCR; TCRdb keeps in-frame clones, though not all of them. The sample has fewer than 250,000 clones; approximately 70% are singletons. Material for sequencing was PBMCs. Source of these receptors: a woman aged 25 to 39 in good health and CMV-seropositive.

This chain connects TRBV5-6 to TRBJ2-3; D may be TRBD2 (5 bases). Trimming removed 9 bases from V and 3 bases from J, with 14 bases in between. This CDR3 has 13 residues. Looked up from germline, CDR1 is SGHDT and CDR2 is YYEEEE. The CDR3 loop reads CATGVTKTDTQYF. CDR3 bases: TGTGCCACCGGGGTAACCAAAACAGATACGCAGTATTTT.

This chain links TRBV1 with TRBJ2-7; the DNA was not used to check the table's D call, TRBD2. TRBV1 constitutes a pseudogene. The CDR3 is 20 residues long. The chain's CDR3 is CTSSQGRGAPRVAEDYEQYF. In DNA form, the CDR3 reads TGCACCAGCAGCCAGGGGAGGGGGGCCCCACGGGTAGCGGAGGACTACGAGCAGTACTTC.

The chain is built from TRBV6-1 and TRBJ1-2, with 7 bases that match TRBD1. Germline loops: CDR1 MNHNS, CDR2 SASEGT. CDR3 size: 13 residues. J lost 6 bases, V lost 1 base, and 2 bases had no gene match. The CDR3 nucleotides read TGTGCCAGCAGTGAAGGGGGGACAGATGGCTACACCTTC. It specifies CASSEGGTDGYTF.

The chain is built from TRBV11-2 and TRBJ1-2; D gene uncertain. Between the trimmed V and J ends, which lost 1 base and 4 bases, there was a span of 7 bases. Germline V gene data show CDR1 as SGHAT and CDR2 as FQNNGV. This CDR3 has 13 residues. CDR3 in amino acids: CASSLGGSYGYTF. DNA of the CDR3: TGTGCCAGCAGCTTAGGTGGCAGCTATGGCTACACCTTC.

This clone was seen only a few times. The chain couples TRBV7-8 to TRBJ2-7; maybe TRBD1 (5 bases). Per germline, CDR1 SGHVS and CDR2 FQNEAQ. The CDR3 loop spans 13 amino acids. Between the trimmed V and J ends, which lost 4 bases and 4 bases, there was a span of 11 bases. As DNA, the CDR3 is TGTGCCAGCAGCTCGCAGGGCACTTACGAGCAGTACTTC. Translating gives CASSSQGTYEQYF.

The V call is TRBV14, the J call TRBJ2-7; D gene uncertain. V lost 3 bases and J lost 7, with 10 bases in between. From germline, CDR1 is SGHDN and CDR2 FVKESK. This CDR3 is built from 12 residues. CDR3 in DNA: TGTGCCAGCAGCCAGTCCGTTCTAGAGCAGTACTTC. This sequence encodes CASSQSVLEQYF.

The chain uses TRBV10-2 and TRBJ1-2; 7 bases agree with TRBD1. This CDR3 comprises 17 residues. The trim removed 3 bases at V and 5 bases at J, leaving 15 bases unmatched. Looked up from germline, CDR1 is WSHSY and CDR2 is SAAADI. The CDR3 DNA follows: TGCGCCAGCAGTGACTTCAGTGGAGGGGGCGGGATGTATGGCTACACCTTC. This encodes CASSDFSGGGGMYGYTF.

The chain has TRBV27 and TRBJ1-1, with 9 bases lining up with TRBD1. Losses at the gene ends were 4 bases for V and 5 bases for J; bases not matched to a gene: 5. This CDR3 region has 14 residues. Germline assignment: CDR1 MNHEY and CDR2 SMNVEV (reference sequence). For the CDR3, the DNA is TGTGCCAGCAGTTATGGACAGGGGAGGACTGAAGCTTTCTTT. This codes for CASSYGQGRTEAFF.

The chain employs TRBV18 and TRBJ1-4; perhaps TRBD1 as D (6 bases). The CDR3 sequence is 14 residues long. Trimming stripped 3 bases from V and 4 bases from J, with 9 bases between. Germline V CDR1 and CDR2: KGHSH, LQKENI. The CDR3 reads CASSPGQSNEKLFF. CDR3 in DNA: TGTGCCAGCTCACCCGGACAGAGTAATGAAAAACTGTTTTTT.

The chain combines TRBV7-9 with TRBJ2-5; 9 nucleotides agree with TRBD2. The end of the DNA aligns better with TRBJ2-7, so the J call may be wrong. Germline-derived CDR1 and CDR2 are SEHNR and FQNEAQ (reference sequence). The CDR3 extends over 17 amino acids. Here the CDR3 reads CASSWGGLAGSSYEQYF. CDR3 bases: TGTGCCAGCAGCTGGGGAGGTCTAGCGGGGAGCTCCTACGAGCAGTACTTC.

This clone was seen a handful of times. The V call is TRBV11-1, the J call TRBJ2-1; TRBD2 matches 13 bases. The junction had 8 bases not matched to a gene; V was cut back by 5 bases and J by 10 bases. Germline V gives CDR1 SGHAT, CDR2 FQDESV (reference sequence). This CDR3 region has 15 residues. The chain's CDR3 is CASSTRLAGGGEQFF. In DNA, the CDR3 is TGTGCCAGCAGCACACGACTAGCGGGAGGTGGCGAGCAGTTCTTC.

The V call is TRBV7-9, the J call TRBJ2-1, with D unresolved. The CDR3 contains 12 residues. V shed 5 bases and J shed 9 bases, with 11 bases lying between them. The germline V gene has CDR1 SEHNR and CDR2 FQNEAQ (reference sequence). CDR3: CASSASSTEQFF. The CDR3 DNA sequence: TGTGCCAGCAGCGCATCTAGTACTGAGCAGTTCTTC.

There are a few counts of this clone. This chain connects TRBV6-4 to TRBJ1-5; 8 positions match TRBD1. Losses at the gene ends were 3 bases for V and 2 bases for J; bases not matched to a gene: 3. CDR1 is MRHNA, CDR2 SNTAGT, per germline. This CDR3 spans 15 amino acids. The CDR3 sequence is CASSEAGGGNQPQHF. As DNA, the CDR3 is TGTGCCAGCAGTGAAGCAGGGGGCGGCAATCAGCCCCAGCATTTT.